The next 22 T cell receptor beta chains were all read from a single sample in a study of PD-L1 blockade in urothelial cancer. TCRdb keeps only in-frame clones here, not all; method: immunoSEQ multiplex PCR. The repertoire holds 17,000 or so clones, with about 85% as singletons. Sequences were derived from PBMCs, sampled around atezolizumab (anti-PD-L1) treatment. The receptors originated from a man aged 45-65 years with urothelial cancer.

The V and J genes are TRBV10-3 and TRBJ1-6; possibly TRBD1 for D (5 bases). Deletions cut 11 bases from V and 8 bases from J, with 13 bases between. The CDR3 has 12 amino acids. Looked up from germline, CDR1 is ENHRY and CDR2 is SYGVKD. The CDR3 sequence: CAADGGDSPLHF. The CDR3 region has the DNA TGTGCCGCGGATGGAGGGGATTCACCCCTCCACTTT.

The rearrangement links TRBV5-1 to TRBJ2-1, with 7 positions matching TRBD2. Germline-derived CDR1 and CDR2 are SGHRS and YFSETQ. This CDR3 region has 14 residues. The junction had 12 bases not matched to a gene; V was cut back by 5 bases and J by 10 bases. The CDR3 region is CASSPSGKSGEQFF. The CDR3 region has the DNA TGCGCCAGCAGTCCTAGCGGAAAGTCTGGAGAGCAGTTCTTC.

The chain recombines TRBV4-2 with TRBJ2-1; TRBD1 matches at 8 bases. Germline V gene lookup returns CDR1 LGHNA and CDR2 YNFKEQ. The CDR3 spans 17 residues. V dropped 2 bases and J dropped 7; count of bases not matched to a gene: 13. The CDR3 DNA reads as TGTGCCAGCAGCCAACCCCGAGGAGAGACAGGGGAGAATGAGCAGTTCTTC. This codes for CASSQPRGETGENEQFF.

The rearrangement uses TRBV10-1 and TRBJ2-1, with a weak D call TRBD2 (7 bases). The ends were cut back, 10 bases at V and 6 bases at J, with 16 bases in the middle. CDR1 WNHNN and CDR2 SYGVQD come from the germline V gene (reference sequence). The CDR3 has 13 residues. The DNA for the CDR3 is TGCGCCACGAGGGGGGGACATTCCAATGAGCAGTTCTTC. It encodes CATRGGHSNEQFF.

The chain employs TRBV6-1 and TRBJ1-5; D remains ambiguous. The CDR3 has 13 amino acids. Trimming left V 4 bases short and J 9 bases short, with 13 bases between. Germline CDR1 is MNHNS and CDR2 is SASEGT. The CDR3: CASSVTVSPPQHF. The CDR3 DNA reads TGTGCCAGCAGTGTAACAGTGTCCCCGCCCCAGCATTTT.

The V and J genes are TRBV27 and TRBJ1-5; maybe TRBD1 (6 bases). V lost 3 bases and J lost 6, with 12 bases in between. The germline V gene encodes CDR1 MNHEY and CDR2 SMNVEV (reference sequence). The CDR3 is made up of 14 amino acids. CDR3 sequence: CASSFRGGGQPQHF. CDR3 sequence (DNA): TGTGCCAGCAGTTTCAGGGGCGGGGGTCAGCCCCAGCATTTT.

DNA of the CDR3: TGTGCCAGCAGGACGCGGACAGTTAATGAAAAACTGTTTTTT. Encoded protein: CASRTRTVNEKLFF. The genes are TRBV28 and TRBJ1-4; TRBD1 might be the D (6 bases). The CDR3 sequence is 14 residues long. V was cut by 6 bases and J by 4 bases, with 12 bases left in between. Germline V lookup: CDR1 MDHEN, CDR2 SYDVKM.

The chain has TRBV5-1 and TRBJ2-7; D not certain. Germline V gene sequence: CDR1 SGHRS, CDR2 YFSETQ. This CDR3 spans 15 amino acids. V was shortened by 0 bases and J by 4 bases, with 14 bases between the two germline ends. The DNA for the CDR3 is TGCGCCAGCAGCTTGGACGGTGCTTCGTCATACGAGCAGTACTTC. Amino acids: CASSLDGASSYEQYF. Together with reference TRBV5-1 and TRBJ2-7, the CDR3 gives the full variable domain: KAGVTQTPRYLIKTRGQQVTLSCSPISGHRSVSWYQQTPGQGLQFLFEYFSETQRNKGNFPGRFSGRQFSNSRSEMNVSTLELGDSALYLCASSLDGASSYEQYFGPGTRLTVT.

The genes are TRBV9 and TRBJ2-3, with D hard to call. The V gene's germline CDR1 is SGDLS and CDR2 YYNGEE. This CDR3 has 15 residues. Trimming took off 3 bases at V and 0 bases at J, with 11 bases between the two ends. The CDR3 DNA reads TGTGCCAGCAGCGCTCACAAGGAGAGCACAGATACGCAGTATTTT. This codes for CASSAHKESTDTQYF.

This clone was recorded once. The chain has TRBV7-8 and TRBJ2-3, with TRBD2 matching 11 bases. The trim removed 4 bases at V and 2 bases at J, leaving 8 bases unmatched. The CDR3 runs 17 residues. Germline CDR1 SGHVS, CDR2 FQNEAQ. The CDR3 loop reads CASSYPRLAGPTDTQYF. In DNA, the CDR3 is TGTGCCAGCAGCTACCCACGACTAGCGGGGCCCACAGATACGCAGTATTTT.

This chain connects TRBV5-6 to TRBJ1-5; perhaps TRBD1 as D (5 bases). The CDR3 runs 14 residues. Per germline, CDR1 SGHDT and CDR2 YYEEEE. Trimming shortened V by 4 bases and J by 3 bases, and 11 bases separated the two germline ends. In DNA form, the CDR3 reads TGTGCCAGCAGCCTCAGGGAGGCCAATCAGCCCCAGCATTTT. Amino acid sequence: CASSLREANQPQHF. The full variable domain, its missing parts supplied by reference TRBV5-6 and TRBJ1-5, is DAGVTQSPTHLIKTRGQQVTLRCSPKSGHDTVSWYQQALGQGPQFIFQYYEEEERQRGNFPDRFSGHQFPNYSSELNVNALLLGDSALYLCASSLREANQPQHFGDGTRLSIL.

Only one count was recorded for this clone. V and J are TRBV29-1 and TRBJ1-1, with D unclear. Germline V CDR1 and CDR2: SQVTM, ANQGSEA. Trimming shortened V by 6 bases and J by 0 bases, and 2 bases separated the two germline ends. This CDR3 is built from 10 residues. CDR3 nucleotide sequence: TGCAGCGTCTTGAACACTGAAGCTTTCTTT. It yields the protein CSVLNTEAFF.

In nucleotides, the CDR3 is TGCAGTGCTAGAACGGAGGATGGCTACACCTTC. Translation: CSARTEDGYTF. The chain links TRBV20-1 to TRBJ1-2; no reliable D call. CDR3 size: 11 residues. The V and J ends lost 2 bases and 6 bases respectively, with 7 bases between them. Germline loops: CDR1 DFQATT, CDR2 SNEGSKA (reference sequence).

In its sample, this clone is medium-sized. The V gene is TRBV19, the J gene TRBJ2-1; 11 bases are shared with TRBD2. The CDR3 consists of 16 residues. J lost 3 bases, V lost 5 bases, and 6 bases had no gene match. CDR1 LNHDA and CDR2 SQIVND come from the germline V gene (reference sequence). This chain's CDR3 is CASSELAGGHYNEQFF. The CDR3 DNA reads TGTGCCAGTAGTGAGCTAGCGGGGGGCCACTACAATGAGCAGTTCTTC.

The chain employs TRBV29-1 and TRBJ2-1, with 11 bases that match TRBD2. From germline, CDR1 is SQVTM and CDR2 ANQGSEA. V lost 2 bases and J lost 15; bases outside the gene matches: 6. The CDR3 is made up of 12 amino acids. The CDR3 nucleotides read TGCAGCGTTGAACTAGCGGGGGGTCGTCGGTTCTTC. It translates to CSVELAGGRRFF.

The rearrangement links TRBV2 to TRBJ2-7; 9 bases map to TRBD2. V was pared by 2 bases and J by 2 bases, with 4 bases of the junction left unmatched. The germline V gene encodes CDR1 SNHLY and CDR2 FYNNEI. CDR3 length: 15 residues. Here the CDR3 reads CASSEMAGGPYEQYF. For the CDR3, the DNA is TGTGCCAGCAGTGAAATGGCGGGAGGGCCCTACGAGCAGTACTTC.

In DNA form, the CDR3 reads TGTGCCAGCAGCCCTGGGACTAGCGGGAGATCCTACGAGCAGTACTTC. It specifies CASSPGTSGRSYEQYF. V is TRBV7-2 and J is TRBJ2-7, with TRBD2 identical over 14 bases. The germline V gene has CDR1 SGHTA and CDR2 FQGNSA. The CDR3 is made up of 16 amino acids. V gave up 5 bases and J gave up 1 base; unmatched junction bases: 4.

The chain has TRBV30 and TRBJ2-3; TRBD1 is a possible D gene (5 bases). CDR1 and CDR2 from the germline V gene are GTSNPN and SVGIG (reference sequence). Trimming took off 4 bases at V and 6 bases at J, with 8 bases between the two ends. This CDR3 has 11 residues. CDR3 loop: CAWTSGDTQYF. DNA for the CDR3: TGTGCCTGGACTTCAGGGGATACGCAGTATTTT.

The gene calls are TRBV21-1 and TRBJ2-3; the D segment call TRBD2 is taken from the table without a DNA check. TRBV21-1 is listed as a pseudogene. The CDR3 length is 17 residues. The CDR3: CATHLLWGGSGTDTQYF. The CDR3 DNA follows: TGTGCCACCCACCTTTTGTGGGGAGGGTCTGGCACAGATACGCAGTATTTT.

The V gene is TRBV7-9, the J gene TRBJ2-2, with 9 bases matching TRBD2. This CDR3 is built from 18 residues. Germline-derived CDR1 and CDR2 are SEHNR and FQNEAQ (reference sequence). Trimming cost V 5 bases and J 7 bases; bases outside gene matches: 17. In nucleotides, the CDR3 is TGTGCCAGCAGCCCTCCTGTTAGCGGGAGTCAGTCACGCGGGGAGCTGTTTTTT. Translation gives CASSPPVSGSQSRGELFF.

The chain carries TRBV27 and TRBJ2-7, with 7 bases aligning to TRBD1. This CDR3 is built from 14 residues. V gave up 3 bases and J gave up 1 base; unmatched junction bases: 3. Germline CDR1 and CDR2: MNHEY and SMNVEV (reference sequence). Written as DNA, the CDR3 is TGTGCCAGCAGTTTGAGGGGGCCATCCTACGAGCAGTACTTC. Translating it yields CASSLRGPSYEQYF.

This rearrangement joins TRBV10-3 to TRBJ2-3; no firm D call. This CDR3 is built from 14 residues. Germline CDR1 reads ENHRY; CDR2 reads SYGVKD. The ends were cut back, 2 bases at V and 3 bases at J, with 9 bases in the middle. CDR3 in DNA: TGTGCCATCAGTGAGGCTAGTGGAACAGATACGCAGTATTTT. This sequence encodes CAISEASGTDTQYF.